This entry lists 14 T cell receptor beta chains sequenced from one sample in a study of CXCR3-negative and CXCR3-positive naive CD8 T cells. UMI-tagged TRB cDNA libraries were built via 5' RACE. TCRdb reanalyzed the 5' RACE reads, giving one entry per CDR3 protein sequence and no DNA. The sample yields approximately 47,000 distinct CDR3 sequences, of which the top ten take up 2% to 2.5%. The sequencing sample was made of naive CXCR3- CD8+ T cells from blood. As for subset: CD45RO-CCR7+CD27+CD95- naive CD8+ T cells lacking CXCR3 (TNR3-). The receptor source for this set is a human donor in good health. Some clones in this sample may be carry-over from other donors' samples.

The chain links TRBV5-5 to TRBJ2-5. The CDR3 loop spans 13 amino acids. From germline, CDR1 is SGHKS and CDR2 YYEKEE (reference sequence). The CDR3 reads CASSLIQQETQYF.

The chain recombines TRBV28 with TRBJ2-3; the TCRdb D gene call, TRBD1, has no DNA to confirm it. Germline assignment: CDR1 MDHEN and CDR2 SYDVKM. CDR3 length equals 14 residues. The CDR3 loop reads CASSSSRGPDTQYF.

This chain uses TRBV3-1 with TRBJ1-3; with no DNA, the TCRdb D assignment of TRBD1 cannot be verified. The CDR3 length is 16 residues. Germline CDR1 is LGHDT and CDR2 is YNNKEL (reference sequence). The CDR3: CASSQYRGPAGNTIYF.

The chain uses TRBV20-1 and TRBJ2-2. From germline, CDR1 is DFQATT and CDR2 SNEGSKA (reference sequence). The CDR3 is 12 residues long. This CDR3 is CSVAQNTGELFF.

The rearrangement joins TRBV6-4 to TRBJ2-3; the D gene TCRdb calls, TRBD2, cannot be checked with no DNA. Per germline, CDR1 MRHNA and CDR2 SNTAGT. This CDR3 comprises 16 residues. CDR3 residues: CASSDSSGGATDTQYF.

CDR3 residues: CATSTFRDRVTSGNTIYF. The rearrangement links TRBV15 to TRBJ1-3; TCRdb picks TRBD1, but there is no DNA to check that call. The CDR3 sequence is 18 residues long. CDR1 LNHNV and CDR2 YYDKDF come from the germline V gene (reference sequence).

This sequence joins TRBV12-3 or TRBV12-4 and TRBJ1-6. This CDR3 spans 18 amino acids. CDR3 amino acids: CASREGMTATSFNSPLHF.

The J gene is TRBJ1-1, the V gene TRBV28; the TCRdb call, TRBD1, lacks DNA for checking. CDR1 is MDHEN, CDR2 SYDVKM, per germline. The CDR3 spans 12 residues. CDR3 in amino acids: CASTPGNTEAFF.

The CDR3 loop is CASSHSGEGNKEQFF. This chain links TRBV12-3 or TRBV12-4 with TRBJ2-1. CDR3 length equals 15 residues.

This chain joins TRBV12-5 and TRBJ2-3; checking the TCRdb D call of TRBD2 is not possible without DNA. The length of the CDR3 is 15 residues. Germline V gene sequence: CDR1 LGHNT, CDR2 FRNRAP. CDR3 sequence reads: CASGLDSGVTDTQYF.

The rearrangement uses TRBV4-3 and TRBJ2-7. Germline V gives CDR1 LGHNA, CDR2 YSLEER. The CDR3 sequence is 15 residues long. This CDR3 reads CASSQEGRGSYEQYF.

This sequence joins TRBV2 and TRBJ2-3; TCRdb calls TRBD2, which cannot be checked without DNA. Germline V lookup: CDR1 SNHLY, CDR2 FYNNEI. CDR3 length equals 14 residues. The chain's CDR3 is CASSDGRLGDTQYF.

CDR3 region: CASSLLRVEQYF. This rearrangement joins TRBV12-3 or TRBV12-4 to TRBJ2-7; the TCRdb D gene call, TRBD1, has no DNA to confirm it. The CDR3 is 12 residues long.

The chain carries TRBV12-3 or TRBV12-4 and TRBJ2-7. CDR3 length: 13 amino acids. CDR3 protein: CASSLSLSYEQYF.